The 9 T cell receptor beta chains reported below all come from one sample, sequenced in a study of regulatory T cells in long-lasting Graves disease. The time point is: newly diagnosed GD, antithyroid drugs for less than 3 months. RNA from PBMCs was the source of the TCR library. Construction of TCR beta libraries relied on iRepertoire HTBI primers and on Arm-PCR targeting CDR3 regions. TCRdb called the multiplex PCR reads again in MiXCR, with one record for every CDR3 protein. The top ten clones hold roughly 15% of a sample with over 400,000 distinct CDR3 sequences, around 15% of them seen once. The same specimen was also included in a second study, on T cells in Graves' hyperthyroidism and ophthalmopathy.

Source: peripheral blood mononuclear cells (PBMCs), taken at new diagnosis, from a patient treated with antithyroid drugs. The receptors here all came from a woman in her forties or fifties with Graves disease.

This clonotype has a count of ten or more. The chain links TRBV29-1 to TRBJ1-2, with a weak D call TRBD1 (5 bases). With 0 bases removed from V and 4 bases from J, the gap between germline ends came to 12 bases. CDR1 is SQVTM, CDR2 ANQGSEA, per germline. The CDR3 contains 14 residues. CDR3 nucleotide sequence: TGCAGCGTTGAAGATCTGGCAGGGCCCTATGGCTACACCTTC. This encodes CSVEDLAGPYGYTF.

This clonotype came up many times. DNA of the CDR3: TGTGCCAGCTCGCCCGGGACTCACTTTAGGAGCTCCTACGAGCAGTACTTC. Its translation is CASSPGTHFRSSYEQYF. The J gene is TRBJ2-7, the V gene TRBV18, with a weak D call TRBD2 (6 bases). The V and J ends lost 6 bases and 0 bases respectively, with 21 bases between them. The CDR3 sequence is 17 residues long. CDR1 and CDR2 (germline): KGHSH, LQKENI.

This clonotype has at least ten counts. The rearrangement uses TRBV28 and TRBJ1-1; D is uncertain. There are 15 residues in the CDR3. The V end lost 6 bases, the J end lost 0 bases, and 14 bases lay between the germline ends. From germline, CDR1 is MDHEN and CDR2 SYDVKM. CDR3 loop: CASSLAGVMNTEAFF. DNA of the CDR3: TGTGCCAGCAGCTTGGCGGGAGTTATGAACACTGAAGCTTTCTTT.

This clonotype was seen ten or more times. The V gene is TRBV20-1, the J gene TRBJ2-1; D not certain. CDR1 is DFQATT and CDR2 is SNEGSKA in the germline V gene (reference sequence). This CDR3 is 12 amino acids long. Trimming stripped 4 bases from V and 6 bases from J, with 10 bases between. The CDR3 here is CSATTPGNEQFF. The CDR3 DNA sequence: TGCAGTGCTACAACCCCGGGCAATGAGCAGTTCTTC.

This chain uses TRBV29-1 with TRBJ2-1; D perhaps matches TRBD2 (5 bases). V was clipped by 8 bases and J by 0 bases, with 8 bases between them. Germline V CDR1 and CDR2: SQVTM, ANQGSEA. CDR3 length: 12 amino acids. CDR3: CSWRVSYNEQFF. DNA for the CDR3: TGCAGCTGGCGGGTCTCCTACAATGAGCAGTTCTTC.

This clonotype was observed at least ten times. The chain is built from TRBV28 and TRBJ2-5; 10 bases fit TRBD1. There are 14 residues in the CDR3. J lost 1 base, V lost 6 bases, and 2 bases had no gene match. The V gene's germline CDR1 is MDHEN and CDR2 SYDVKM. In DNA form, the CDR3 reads TGTGCCAGCAGCAGGGACAGGGGCCAAGAGACCCAGTACTTC. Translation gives CASSRDRGQETQYF.

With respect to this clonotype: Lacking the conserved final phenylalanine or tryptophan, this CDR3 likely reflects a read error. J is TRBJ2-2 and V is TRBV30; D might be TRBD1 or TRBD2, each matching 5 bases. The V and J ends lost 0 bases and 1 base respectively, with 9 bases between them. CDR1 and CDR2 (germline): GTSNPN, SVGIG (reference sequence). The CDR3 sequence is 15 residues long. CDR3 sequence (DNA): TGTGCCTGGAGTGTAGGGACGGTGAACACCGGGGAGCTGTTTTGT. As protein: CAWSVGTVNTGELFC.

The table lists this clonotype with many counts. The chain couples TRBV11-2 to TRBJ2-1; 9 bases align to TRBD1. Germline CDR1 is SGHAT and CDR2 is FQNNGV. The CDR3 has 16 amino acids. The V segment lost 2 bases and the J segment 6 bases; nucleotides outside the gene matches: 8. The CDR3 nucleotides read TGTGCCAGCAGCTTATCTATGGGACAGGGTATCAATGAGCAGTTCTTC. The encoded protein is CASSLSMGQGINEQFF.

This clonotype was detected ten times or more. The CDR3 loop is CASSEFFLGGSTDTQYF. The CDR3 DNA reads TGTGCCAGCAGTGAATTCTTTCTAGGCGGGAGCACAGATACGCAGTATTTT. The gene calls are TRBV25-1 and TRBJ2-3; tentatively, D is TRBD2 (5 bases). CDR1 is MGHDK, CDR2 SYGVNS, per germline. Trimming left V 1 base short and J 0 bases short, with 14 bases between. CDR3 length: 17 residues.